The 19 T cell receptor beta chains below come from one sample, sequenced in a study of neurological immune-mediated disorders. Via MiXCR, TCRdb re-called the 5' RACE reads, giving one row per CDR3 protein. The data show about 49,000 distinct CDR3 sequences, roughly 13% seen once. Indicated time point: longitudinal time-point 2. Sequencing used PBMCs. These receptors all stem from a male donor with HTLV-1-associated myelopathy (HAM/TSP).

This clonotype showed up many times. The gene calls are TRBV7-9 and TRBJ2-2; TRBD1 aligns across 7 bases. CDR3 length: 15 residues. Trimming at V came to 5 bases and at J to 6 bases, leaving 9 bases not matched to a gene. Germline V gives CDR1 SEHNR, CDR2 FQNEAQ (reference sequence). The DNA for the CDR3 is TGTGCCAGCAGCCCCGACAGGGTCTCTTCCGGGGAGCTGTTTTTT. Residues: CASSPDRVSSGELFF.

This clonotype showed up many times. In DNA, the CDR3 is TGCAGCGTTGCGCAGGGTTGGGGCATGAACACTGAAGCTTTCTTT. It specifies CSVAQGWGMNTEAFF. The chain combines TRBV29-1 with TRBJ1-1; possible D gene TRBD1, 5 bases. This CDR3 contains 15 residues. Trimming shortened V by 4 bases and J by 0 bases, and 15 bases separated the two germline ends. The germline CDR1 and CDR2 sequences are SQVTM and ANQGSEA. The full variable domain, rest sourced from reference TRBV29-1 and TRBJ1-1, is SAVISQKPSRDICQRGTSLTIQCQVDSQVTMMFWYRQQPGQSLTLIATANQGSEATYESGFVIDKFPISRPNLTFSTLTVSNMSPEDSSIYLCSVAQGWGMNTEAFFGQGTRLTVV.

This clonotype appeared a few times. V gene TRBV28 combines with J gene TRBJ2-5, with a weak D call TRBD1 (8 bases). From germline, CDR1 is MDHEN and CDR2 SYDVKM. The CDR3 covers 15 residues. V was clipped by 5 bases and J by 6 bases, with 19 bases between them. This chain's CDR3 is CASSVPTGEGKTQYF. In nucleotides, the CDR3 is TGTGCCAGCAGTGTTCCGACAGGGGAGGGAAAGACCCAGTACTTC.

Many counts were recorded for this clonotype. The V and J genes are TRBV5-6 and TRBJ2-5, with TRBD2 matching over 11 bases. Germline lookup yields CDR1 SGHDT and CDR2 YYEEEE. The CDR3 covers 15 residues. V shed 3 bases, J shed 5 bases, and the junction held 6 bases outside the gene matches. In DNA form, the CDR3 reads TGTGCCAGCAGCTCCCGACTAGCGGGGAAGGAGACCCAGTACTTC. It specifies CASSSRLAGKETQYF.

The sample holds a few counts of this clonotype. V gene TRBV5-1 combines with J gene TRBJ1-4; 8 positions match TRBD1. The trim removed 1 base at V and 6 bases at J, leaving 14 bases unmatched. This CDR3 spans 18 amino acids. CDR1 and CDR2 from the germline V gene are SGHRS and YFSETQ. CDR3 amino acids: CASSLTPSTGGLDEKLFF. The CDR3 DNA is TGCGCCAGCAGCTTGACCCCATCTACAGGGGGATTGGATGAAAAACTGTTTTTT.

This clonotype was found many times. The chain has TRBV24-1 and TRBJ2-1; 10 bases agree with TRBD2. This CDR3 is 16 amino acids long. Trimming at V came to 3 bases and at J to 1 base, leaving 2 bases not matched to a gene. Germline loops: CDR1 KGHDR, CDR2 SFDVKD. The CDR3 DNA sequence: TGTGCCACCAGTGATCTTAGCGGGGGGTCCTACAATGAGCAGTTCTTC. This gives the protein CATSDLSGGSYNEQFF.

Ten or more counts support this clonotype. This sequence joins TRBV6-5 and TRBJ1-5; 9 bases are a match to TRBD1. Germline V lookup: CDR1 MNHEY, CDR2 SVGAGI. CDR3 length: 15 amino acids. V lost 6 bases, J lost 1 base, and 4 bases stayed unmatched. The DNA of the CDR3 is TGTGCCAGCAGGGCCGGGACAGGGAGCAATCAGCCCCAGCATTTT. This sequence encodes CASRAGTGSNQPQHF.

This clonotype was counted many times. The V gene is TRBV28, the J gene TRBJ2-7, with D perhaps TRBD2 (6 bases). V was trimmed by 5 bases and J by 3 bases, leaving 14 bases between them. The CDR3 extends over 14 amino acids. CDR1 and CDR2 (germline): MDHEN, SYDVKM. This CDR3 reads CASSLSGLNYEQYF. CDR3 DNA sequence: TGTGCCAGCAGTCTTAGCGGACTTAACTACGAGCAGTACTTC.

This clonotype has ten or more counts. The CDR3 is CASSLQGHTVGDTQYF. As DNA, the CDR3 is TGTGCCAGCAGCCTACAGGGACACACAGTAGGAGATACGCAGTATTTT. J is TRBJ2-3 and V is TRBV7-2, with D tentatively TRBD1 (6 bases). The germline CDR1 and CDR2 sequences are SGHTA and FQGNSA. The CDR3 spans 16 residues. The V and J ends lost 5 bases and 5 bases respectively, with 20 bases between them.

Turning to this clonotype: This sequence may be a read error, since a much larger clone differs from it by one base. The chain links TRBV5-6 to TRBJ2-5; 12 positions match TRBD1. In germline, CDR1 is SGHDT, CDR2 YYEEEE. This CDR3 has 16 amino acids. This CDR3 reads CAISPGTGGIQETQYF. For the CDR3, the DNA is TGTGCCATCAGCCCGGGGACAGGGGGCATACAAGAGACCCAGTACTTC.

This clonotype has a count of ten or more. A read error may be the cause here, since a much bigger clone is one base away. This rearrangement joins TRBV20-1 to TRBJ1-1; no clear D gene. CDR1 and CDR2 (germline): DFQATT, SNEGSKA (reference sequence). The CDR3 loop spans 13 amino acids. Trimming stripped 4 bases from V and 0 bases from J, with 9 bases between. CDR3: CSATLPLNTEAFF. The CDR3 DNA sequence: TGCAGTGCTACCTTACCGTTGAACACTGAAGCTTTCTTT.

This clonotype was seen many times. The V gene is TRBV12-3 or TRBV12-4, the J gene TRBJ1-2; 7 bases agree with TRBD1. Trimming cost V 5 bases and J 8 bases; bases outside gene matches: 11. This CDR3 has 14 residues. CDR3 sequence (DNA): TGTGCCAGCAGTCTACGACAGGGCCCTAGGGGCTACACCTTC. It codes for CASSLRQGPRGYTF.

This clonotype was counted many times. The gene calls are TRBV9 and TRBJ2-1; D not resolved. The germline gives CDR1 SGDLS, CDR2 YYNGEE. V was clipped by 0 bases and J by 10 bases, with 11 bases between them. The CDR3 has 13 amino acids. The CDR3 region is CASSVEIVGEQFF. In DNA, the CDR3 is TGTGCCAGCAGCGTAGAGATAGTTGGGGAGCAGTTCTTC.

This clonotype has at least ten counts. The chain employs TRBV7-2 and TRBJ1-5; no clear D. This CDR3 is 15 amino acids long. V shed 3 bases and J shed 1 base, with 10 bases lying between them. Germline V lookup: CDR1 SGHTA, CDR2 FQGNSA. CDR3 bases: TGTGCCAGCAGCTTGTTCTCGGGGAGCAATCAGCCCCAGCATTTT. Residues: CASSLFSGSNQPQHF.

This clonotype has at least ten counts. This chain uses TRBV20-1 with TRBJ1-4, with D unclear. This CDR3 is built from 14 residues. Looked up from germline, CDR1 is DFQATT and CDR2 is SNEGSKA (reference sequence). Trimming took off 4 bases at V and 0 bases at J, with 9 bases between the two ends. The CDR3 loop is CSAIWGTTNEKLFF. The CDR3 coding sequence is TGCAGTGCTATTTGGGGTACAACTAATGAAAAACTGTTTTTT.

This chain uses TRBV6-5 with TRBJ1-3; the D is unclear. Trimming took 7 bases from V and 2 from J, leaving 12 bases between them. CDR3 length: 14 residues. The germline V gene has CDR1 MNHEY and CDR2 SVGAGI. The CDR3 is CASKIGVTGNTIYF. CDR3 in DNA: TGTGCCAGCAAGATTGGGGTGACTGGAAACACCATATATTTT.

Ten or more counts support this clonotype. The CDR3 bases are TGTGCCAGCAGCTTACGGCAGGGGACCTACAATGAGCAGTTCTTC. Residues: CASSLRQGTYNEQFF. The chain has TRBV7-9 and TRBJ2-1; tentative D call: TRBD1 (6 bases). V was shortened by 2 bases and J by 2 bases, with 10 bases between the two germline ends. The CDR3 length is 15 residues. Germline assignment: CDR1 SEHNR and CDR2 FQNEAQ (reference sequence).

This clonotype was seen at least ten times. V is TRBV11-1 and J is TRBJ1-3, with D perhaps matching TRBD1 (6 bases). The CDR3 sequence is 16 residues long. V shed 2 bases and J shed 1 base, with 12 bases lying between them. The germline gives CDR1 SGHAT, CDR2 FQDESV (reference sequence). CDR3 protein: CASSLPRGPSGNTIYF. The CDR3 DNA follows: TGTGCCAGCAGCTTACCCAGGGGTCCGTCTGGAAACACCATATATTTT.

The table lists this clonotype with many counts. This chain links TRBV10-3 with TRBJ2-7; the match to TRBD1 covers 10 bases. With 2 bases clipped from V and 3 bases from J, the junction kept 4 bases outside the gene matches. Germline V lookup: CDR1 ENHRY, CDR2 SYGVKD. The CDR3 is made up of 15 amino acids. This chain's CDR3 is CAISERTGGLYEQYF. The CDR3 nucleotides read TGTGCCATCAGTGAGCGGACAGGGGGGCTCTACGAGCAGTACTTC.